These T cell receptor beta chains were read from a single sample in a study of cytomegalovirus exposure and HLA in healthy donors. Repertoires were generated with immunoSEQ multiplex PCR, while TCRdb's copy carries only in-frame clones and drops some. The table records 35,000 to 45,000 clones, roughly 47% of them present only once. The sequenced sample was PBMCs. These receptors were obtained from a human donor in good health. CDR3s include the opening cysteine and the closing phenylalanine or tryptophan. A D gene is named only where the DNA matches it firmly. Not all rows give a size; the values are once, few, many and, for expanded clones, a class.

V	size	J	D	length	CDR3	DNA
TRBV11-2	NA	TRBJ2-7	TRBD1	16	CDSSLVGTGGPYEQYF	TGTGACAGCAGCTTAGTGGGGACAGGGGGACCCTACGAGCAGTACTTC
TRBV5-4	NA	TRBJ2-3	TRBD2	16	CASSFSRLAGEDTQYF	TGTGCCAGCAGCTTCAGCCGACTAGCGGGGGAAGATACGCAGTATTTT
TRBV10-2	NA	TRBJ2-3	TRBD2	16	CASSAAVAGRRDTQYF	TGCGCCAGCAGTGCGGCGGTAGCGGGGAGACGGGATACGCAGTATTTT
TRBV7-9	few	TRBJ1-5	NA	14	CASSSSGAGQPQHF	TGTGCCAGCAGCTCGTCAGGGGCAGGGCAGCCCCAGCATTTT
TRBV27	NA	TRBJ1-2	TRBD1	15	CASSSSGQGAYGYTF	TGTGCCAGCAGTTCCTCTGGACAGGGGGCGTATGGCTACACCTTC
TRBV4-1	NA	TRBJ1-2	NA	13	CASSRDTNYGYTF	TGCGCCAGCAGCCGGGACACTAACTATGGCTACACCTTC
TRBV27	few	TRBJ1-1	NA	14	CASRRLEGRTEAFF	TGTGCCAGCAGGCGGTTAGAGGGGAGGACTGAAGCTTTCTTT
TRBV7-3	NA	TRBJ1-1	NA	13	CASSLFGAGEAFF	TGTGCCAGCAGCTTATTTGGCGCAGGTGAAGCTTTCTTT
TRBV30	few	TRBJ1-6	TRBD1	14	CASGTGTYNSPLHF	TGTGCCTCCGGGACAGGGACCTATAATTCACCCCTCCACTTT
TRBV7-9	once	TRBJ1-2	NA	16	CASSLVSFTGKDGYTF	TGTGCCAGCAGCTTAGTAAGTTTCACAGGGAAGGATGGCTACACCTTC
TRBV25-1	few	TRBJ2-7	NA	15	CASSRQVGLGDEQYF	TGTGCCAGCAGTAGACAGGTGGGCTTGGGGGACGAGCAGTACTTC
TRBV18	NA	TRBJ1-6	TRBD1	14	CASSAGTANSPLHF	TGTGCCAGCTCAGCTGGGACAGCGAATTCACCCCTCCACTTT
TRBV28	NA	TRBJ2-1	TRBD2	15	CASSLASGGRNEQFF	TGTGCCAGCAGTTTAGCGAGCGGGGGGCGCAATGAGCAGTTCTTC
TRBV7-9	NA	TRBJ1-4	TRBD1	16	CASSLAGQGAEEKLFF	TGTGCCAGCAGCTTAGCGGGACAGGGGGCAGAAGAAAAACTGTTTTTT
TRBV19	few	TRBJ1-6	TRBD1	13	CASSSGGKSPLHF	TGTGCCAGTAGTTCAGGGGGTAAGTCACCCCTCCACTTT
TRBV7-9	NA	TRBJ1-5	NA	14	CASSKQGSNQPQHF	TGTGCCAGCAGCAAACAGGGAAGCAATCAGCCCCAGCATTTT
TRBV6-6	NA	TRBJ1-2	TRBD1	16	CATRPHGQGTNYGYTF	TGTGCCACTCGCCCCCATGGACAGGGGACTAACTATGGCTACACCTTC
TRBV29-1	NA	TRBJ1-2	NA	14	CSVPQGGGNYGYTF	TGCAGCGTTCCCCAAGGCGGGGGGAACTATGGCTACACCTTC
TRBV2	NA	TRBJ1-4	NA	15	CASSLGQTTNEKLFF	TGTGCCAGCAGCCTTGGACAGACAACTAATGAAAAACTGTTTTTT
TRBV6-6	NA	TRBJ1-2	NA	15	CASSYSGAGNYGHTF	TGTGCCAGCAGTTACTCGGGGGCAGGAAACTATGGCCACACCTTC
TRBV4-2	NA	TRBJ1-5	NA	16	CASSQGEVRSNQPQHF	TGTGCCAGCAGCCAAGGTGAGGTAAGAAGCAATCAGCCCCAGCATTTT
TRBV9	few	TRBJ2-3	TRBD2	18	CASSATRLAAGGSDTQYF	TGTGCCAGCAGCGCCACACGACTAGCGGCTGGGGGGTCAGATACGCAGTATTTT
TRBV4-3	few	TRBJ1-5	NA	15	CASSQDLGRDQPQHF	TGCGCCAGCAGCCAAGATCTTGGCAGGGATCAGCCCCAGCATTTT
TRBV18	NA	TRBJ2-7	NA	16	CASSPSTAISSYEQYF	TGTGCCAGCTCACCATCGACAGCTATAAGCTCCTACGAGCAGTACTTC
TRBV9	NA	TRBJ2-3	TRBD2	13	CASGRDYTDTQYF	TGTGCCAGCGGCCGGGACTACACAGATACGCAGTATTTT
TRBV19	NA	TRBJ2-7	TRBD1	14	CASSFDRGAGEQYF	TGTGCCAGTAGTTTCGACAGGGGGGCCGGGGAGCAGTACTTC
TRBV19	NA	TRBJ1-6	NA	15	CASSMGGGRNSPLHF	TGTGCCAGTAGTATGGGCGGGGGCCGAAATTCACCCCTCCACTTT